This TCR beta chain was retrieved from a study of identical twins. Broader study findings: Models predicted less out-of-frame TCR alpha sharing in monozygotic twins than was found. Cord blood beta clonotypes present at high abundance carried fewer insertions; no such pattern appeared in memory repertoires.

The germline V gene has CDR1 LNHNV and CDR2 YYDKDF (reference sequence). The CDR3 totals 15 residues. Trimming cost V 0 bases and J 4 bases, with 13 bases left between them. This clonotype was detected ten times or more. Its antigen is not identified. One entry per CDR3 protein, called by TCRdb with MiXCR from the 5' RACE reads. The sample records around 650,000 distinct CDR3 sequences, 7% to 7.5% being singletons. This sample was also put to use in a study of yellow fever vaccine responses in identical twins.

This TCR was recovered from a young woman in good health. The sequenced sample consisted of PBMCs. This rearrangement joins TRBV15 to TRBJ2-7; no reliable D call. DNA of the CDR3: TGTGCCACCAGCAGAGATTGGGCCAGCCAGTACGAGCAGTACTTC. Translated: CATSRDWASQYEQYF. Supplemented by reference TRBV15 and TRBJ2-7, the full variable domain reads DAMVIQNPRYQVTQFGKPVTLSCSQTLNHNVMYWYQQKSSQAPKLLFHYYDKDFNNEADTPDNFQSRRPNTSFCFLDIRSPGLGDTAMYLCATSRDWASQYEQYFGPGTRLTVT.